The 30 T cell receptor beta chains given below trace back to one sample, sequenced in a study of spatial heterogeneity in lung cancer. This sample's time point: sample taken at primary tumor resection. Researchers sequenced whole RNA taken from tumor, nontumor lung or frozen PBMC without sorting. TCRdb used MiXCR to reprocess the 5' RACE reads, holding one entry per CDR3 protein. The data show 55,000 to 75,000 distinct CDR3 sequences, 8% to 9% seen once. Sequences were derived from PBMCs, sampled at surgery. The receptors were gathered from a female donor with early-stage non-small cell lung cancer.

This clonotype turned up a few times. The rearrangement uses TRBV3-1 and TRBJ1-1; 7 nucleotides agree with TRBD1. From germline, CDR1 is LGHDT and CDR2 YNNKEL (reference sequence). This CDR3 region has 13 residues. The ends lost 4 bases at V and 5 bases at J; junction bases unmatched: 4. The CDR3 bases are TGTGCCAGCAGCCGGTCGGGACAGACTGAAGCTTTCTTT. Protein sequence: CASSRSGQTEAFF.

The chain recombines TRBV3-1 with TRBJ1-2, with TRBD1 identical over 9 bases. CDR3 length: 16 amino acids. Germline V gives CDR1 LGHDT, CDR2 YNNKEL (reference sequence). V was pared by 0 bases and J by 2 bases, with 4 bases of the junction left unmatched. In nucleotides, the CDR3 is TGTGCCAGCAGCCAAGATTCCGGGACAGGGAACTATGGCTACACCTTC. Amino acid sequence: CASSQDSGTGNYGYTF. The full variable domain, with the rest looked up from reference TRBV3-1 and TRBJ1-2, is DTAVSQTPKYLVTQMGNDKSIKCEQNLGHDTMYWYKQDSKKFLKIMFSYNNKELIINETVPNRFSPKSPDKAHLNLHINSLELGDSAVYFCASSQDSGTGNYGYTFGSGTRLTVV.

This clonotype has more than one count but fewer than ten. This chain links TRBV20-1 with TRBJ2-1; the D gene is possibly TRBD1 (6 bases). The germline V gene encodes CDR1 DFQATT and CDR2 SNEGSKA (reference sequence). The CDR3 consists of 17 residues. V was cut by 0 bases and J by 4 bases, with 19 bases left in between. The chain's CDR3 is CSARDGSGTIRYNEQFF. For the CDR3, the DNA is TGCAGTGCTAGAGATGGGTCAGGGACAATTCGTTACAATGAGCAGTTCTTC.

The J gene is TRBJ2-3, the V gene TRBV29-1; 7 positions agree with TRBD2. Trimming took 7 bases from V and 5 from J; bases not matched to a gene: 9. The CDR3 consists of 13 residues. Germline CDR1 is SQVTM and CDR2 is ANQGSEA. CDR3 DNA sequence: TGCAGCGCCGGTGGGGGACTAAGAGATACGCAGTATTTT. This sequence encodes CSAGGGLRDTQYF.

This clonotype has a handful of counts. The genes are TRBV30 and TRBJ1-1; D is ambiguous. The CDR3 is 14 residues long. Germline loops: CDR1 GTSNPN, CDR2 SVGIG (reference sequence). The V gene lost 4 bases and the J gene lost 4 bases, with 16 bases spanning the gap. The CDR3 nucleotides read TGTGCCTGGATGTTGACCCTCGGCGGCACTGAAGCTTTCTTT. Protein sequence: CAWMLTLGGTEAFF. The complete variable domain, with remaining parts taken from reference TRBV30 and TRBJ1-1, reads SQTIHQWPATLVQPVGSPLSLECTVEGTSNPNLYWYRQAAGRGLQLLFYSVGIGQISSEVPQNLSASRPQDRQFILSSKKLLLSDSGFYLCAWMLTLGGTEAFFGQGTRLTVV.

This clonotype has a handful of counts. This chain uses TRBV7-3 with TRBJ2-5, with D perhaps assigned TRBD1 or TRBD2 (5 bases each). The germline V and J ends were trimmed by 1 base and 5 bases, with 11 bases remaining between them. CDR1 is SGHTA, CDR2 FQGTGA, per germline. The CDR3 loop spans 14 amino acids. CDR3 in DNA: TGTGCCAGCAGCTTAAACGGGGCCGGGGAGACCCAGTACTTC. It specifies CASSLNGAGETQYF. The full variable domain, its missing parts supplied by reference TRBV7-3 and TRBJ2-5, is GAGVSQTPSNKVTEKGKYVELRCDPISGHTALYWYRQSLGQGPEFLIYFQGTGAADDSGLPNDRFFAVRPEGSVSTLKIQRTERGDSAVYLCASSLNGAGETQYFGPGTRLLVL.

This clonotype appeared many times. The chain has TRBV4-1 and TRBJ1-1; D might be TRBD1 (5 bases). This CDR3 region has 15 residues. In germline, CDR1 is MGHRA, CDR2 YSYEKL. V was pared by 2 bases and J by 4 bases, with 14 bases between. This CDR3 is CASSQSGGLVTEAFF. DNA for the CDR3: TGCGCCAGCAGCCAAAGCGGGGGGTTGGTCACTGAAGCTTTCTTT.

The table lists this clonotype with a few counts. The chain is built from TRBV28 and TRBJ1-1; TRBD1 matches 7 bases. Germline-derived CDR1 and CDR2 are MDHEN and SYDVKM. The CDR3 totals 14 residues. Trimming at V came to 7 bases and at J to 1 base, leaving 6 bases not matched to a gene. CDR3 sequence reads: CASKTGQKNTEAFF. The CDR3, as DNA: TGTGCCAGCAAGACGGGACAGAAGAACACTGAAGCTTTCTTT.

This clonotype has ten or more counts. This sequence joins TRBV11-3 and TRBJ2-1; the match to TRBD2 covers 13 bases. Germline CDR1 reads SGHNT; CDR2 reads YENEEA. The CDR3 has 16 amino acids. With 4 bases clipped from V and 7 bases from J, the junction kept 7 bases outside the gene matches. This CDR3 reads CASSSTSGRARNEQFF. As DNA, the CDR3 is TGTGCCAGCAGCTCCACTAGCGGGAGGGCAAGGAATGAGCAGTTCTTC.

This clonotype appeared many times. The V gene is TRBV18, the J gene TRBJ1-1, with D perhaps TRBD1 (6 bases). Trimming removed 3 bases at V and 1 base at J, with 9 bases between. Germline CDR1 is KGHSH and CDR2 is LQKENI. The CDR3 has 14 residues. CDR3 loop: CASSPSTGNTEAFF. As DNA, the CDR3 is TGTGCCAGCTCACCCTCGACAGGGAACACTGAAGCTTTCTTT. The full variable domain, with the rest looked up from reference TRBV18 and TRBJ1-1, is NAGVMQNPRHLVRRRGQEARLRCSPMKGHSHVYWYRQLPEEGLKFMVYLQKENIIDESGMPKERFSAEFPKEGPSILRIQQVVRGDSAAYFCASSPSTGNTEAFFGQGTRLTVV.

This chain uses TRBV6-6 with TRBJ1-3, with unresolved D. Trimming left V 5 bases short and J 1 base short, with 12 bases between. CDR3 length: 15 residues. Germline-derived CDR1 and CDR2 are MNHNY and SVGAGI (reference sequence). In DNA, the CDR3 is TGTGCCAGCAGTCCCCTAGGAGGGTCTGGAAACACCATATATTTT. Translated: CASSPLGGSGNTIYF.

This clonotype has at least ten counts. The chain recombines TRBV7-9 with TRBJ2-5; 10 bases match TRBD2. The CDR3 runs to 16 residues. V lost 4 bases to trimming and J lost 1 base; unmatched junction nucleotides: 6. CDR1 is SEHNR and CDR2 is FQNEAQ in the germline V gene (reference sequence). The DNA of the CDR3 is TGTGCCAGCAGCTCATACATAGCGGGAGGCCAAGAGACCCAGTACTTC. Translating gives CASSSYIAGGQETQYF.

This clonotype was seen many times. CDR3 sequence (DNA): TGTGCCAGCAGTGTTCTAGGCCCCTACAATGAGCAGTTCTTC. Translated: CASSVLGPYNEQFF. The chain employs TRBV2 and TRBJ2-1; no reliable D call. V dropped 4 bases and J dropped 2 bases, with 9 bases sitting between them. Germline values: CDR1 SNHLY, CDR2 FYNNEI. The CDR3 extends over 14 amino acids.

The rearrangement joins TRBV20-1 to TRBJ2-3; 11 bases align to TRBD2. The length of the CDR3 is 19 residues. Germline assignment: CDR1 DFQATT and CDR2 SNEGSKA (reference sequence). The V gene end was trimmed by 6 bases and the J gene end by 1 base; junction bases not matched to a gene: 18. CDR3 sequence: CSAPPPPTSGSLGTDTQYF. The CDR3 DNA reads TGCAGTGCCCCCCCACCCCCCACTAGCGGGAGTCTGGGCACAGATACGCAGTATTTT.

The chain has TRBV6-1 and TRBJ1-5; 7 bases agree with TRBD1. Germline-derived CDR1 and CDR2 are MNHNS and SASEGT. CDR3 length: 13 amino acids. V lost 6 bases and J lost 5; bases outside the gene matches: 4. CDR3 loop: CASRAQGDQPQHF. Written as DNA, the CDR3 is TGTGCCAGCAGAGCCCAGGGGGATCAGCCCCAGCATTTT.

This clonotype was found many times. The chain carries TRBV24-1 and TRBJ2-3, with 9 positions matching TRBD1. The germline gives CDR1 KGHDR, CDR2 SFDVKD. This CDR3 is 15 amino acids long. After removal of 3 bases from V and 3 bases from J, the junction contained 3 bases not matched to a gene. The CDR3 region is CATSDPGQGTDTQYF. CDR3 coding DNA: TGTGCCACCAGTGATCCCGGACAGGGGACAGATACGCAGTATTTT.

The CDR3 here is CASSLGQGSTEAFF. Written as DNA, the CDR3 is TGTGCCAGCAGCCTTGGTCAGGGAAGCACTGAAGCTTTCTTT. The J gene is TRBJ1-1, the V gene TRBV11-2; tentative D call: TRBD1 (5 bases). CDR1 and CDR2 (germline): SGHAT, FQNNGV. V was shortened by 5 bases and J by 4 bases, with 14 bases between the two germline ends. The CDR3 covers 14 residues. The whole variable domain, remainder taken from reference TRBV11-2 and TRBJ1-1, is EAGVAQSPRYKIIEKRQSVAFWCNPISGHATLYWYQQILGQGPKLLIQFQNNGVVDDSQLPKDRFSAERLKGVDSTLKIQPAKLEDSAVYLCASSLGQGSTEAFFGQGTRLTVV.

This clonotype was observed a handful of times. This rearrangement joins TRBV20-1 to TRBJ2-1; tentatively, D is TRBD1 (5 bases). Per germline, CDR1 DFQATT and CDR2 SNEGSKA (reference sequence). The CDR3 consists of 13 residues. With 0 bases removed from V and 8 bases from J, the gap between germline ends came to 11 bases. The CDR3, as DNA: TGCAGTGCTAGAGAGGGTAGGGGTCATGAGCAGTTCTTC. Amino acid sequence: CSAREGRGHEQFF.

The CDR3 DNA follows: TGTGCCAGCAGCTCAGGACTAGCGGGAGGTGAAACCTACGAGCAGTACTTC. Translating it yields CASSSGLAGGETYEQYF. The gene calls are TRBV7-9 and TRBJ2-7, with TRBD2 matching over 14 bases. The length of the CDR3 is 17 residues. CDR1 is SEHNR and CDR2 is FQNEAQ in the germline V gene (reference sequence). V was clipped by 4 bases and J by 2 bases; unmatched bases: 7.

The chain recombines TRBV7-9 with TRBJ2-5; possible D gene TRBD1, 5 bases. Trimming took off 3 bases at V and 1 base at J, with 6 bases between the two ends. The CDR3 totals 13 residues. Per germline, CDR1 SEHNR and CDR2 FQNEAQ (reference sequence). The DNA for the CDR3 is TGTGCCAGCAGCTTGACAGTCCAAGAGACCCAGTACTTC. Amino acids: CASSLTVQETQYF.

This clonotype showed up just a few times. The V gene is TRBV6-4, the J gene TRBJ1-6; 8 bases match TRBD1. This CDR3 has 15 residues. CDR1 and CDR2 from the germline V gene are MRHNA and SNTAGT. V lost 6 bases, J lost 7 bases, and 8 bases stayed unmatched. CDR3 region: CASSLEGTGNSPLHF. CDR3 DNA sequence: TGTGCCAGCAGCCTAGAAGGGACAGGAAATTCACCCCTCCACTTT.

This clonotype occurred many times. The gene calls are TRBV29-1 and TRBJ1-5; D might be TRBD1 (5 bases). CDR3 length: 16 residues. Trimming took off 4 bases at V and 1 base at J, with 17 bases between the two ends. Germline V gene sequence: CDR1 SQVTM, CDR2 ANQGSEA. CDR3 coding DNA: TGCAGCGTTGGGTATGGGGCAAGCGGAAGCAATCAGCCCCAGCATTTT. This translates into CSVGYGASGSNQPQHF.

This clonotype was recorded at least ten times. The chain combines TRBV10-3 with TRBJ2-5, with 7 bases aligning to TRBD2. This CDR3 contains 13 residues. Per the germline V gene, CDR1 is ENHRY and CDR2 is SYGVKD. The ends lost 8 bases at V and 2 bases at J; junction bases unmatched: 5. The CDR3 DNA sequence: TGTGCCATCGCGGGGAGGGATCAAGAGACCCAGTACTTC. Its translation is CAIAGRDQETQYF.

The rearrangement uses TRBV20-1 and TRBJ1-6; D not resolved. The V gene lost 1 base and the J gene lost 0 bases, with 7 bases spanning the gap. Germline values: CDR1 DFQATT, CDR2 SNEGSKA (reference sequence). CDR3 length equals 15 residues. The CDR3 coding sequence is TGCAGTGCTAGAGTTGAGAGCTCCTATAATTCACCCCTCCACTTT. This translates into CSARVESSYNSPLHF.

The chain recombines TRBV12-3 or TRBV12-4 with TRBJ1-2; unclear D gene. Between the trimmed V and J ends, which lost 3 bases and 0 bases, there was a span of 11 bases. The CDR3 has 15 amino acids. CDR3 loop: CASSFGPPANYGYTF. The CDR3 nucleotides read TGTGCCAGCAGTTTTGGACCGCCTGCTAACTATGGCTACACCTTC.

The table lists this clonotype with a few counts. The J gene is TRBJ1-5, the V gene TRBV5-1; D is possibly TRBD1 (5 bases). Trimming stripped 4 bases from V and 9 bases from J, with 17 bases between. CDR1 and CDR2 (germline): SGHRS, YFSETQ. This CDR3 comprises 14 residues. The CDR3 DNA reads TGCGCCAGCAGCCCGGGACTGCAGGCTGGGCCCCAGCATTTT. Translated: CASSPGLQAGPQHF.

The J gene is TRBJ2-3, the V gene TRBV7-3; maybe TRBD1 (6 bases). CDR3 size: 15 residues. Deletions cut 2 bases from V and 6 bases from J, with 15 bases between. Germline loops: CDR1 SGHTA, CDR2 FQGTGA. The CDR3 region is CASSLWGLREDTQYF. The CDR3 nucleotides are TGTGCCAGCAGCTTATGGGGGCTAAGGGAGGATACGCAGTATTTT. The whole variable domain, filled in from reference TRBV7-3 and TRBJ2-3, reads GAGVSQTPSNKVTEKGKYVELRCDPISGHTALYWYRQSLGQGPEFLIYFQGTGAADDSGLPNDRFFAVRPEGSVSTLKIQRTERGDSAVYLCASSLWGLREDTQYFGPGTRLTVL.

The sample holds a few counts of this clonotype. The CDR3 is CASRGQGAGELFF. In DNA, the CDR3 is TGTGCCAGCAGGGGCCAGGGGGCAGGGGAGCTGTTTTTT. This rearrangement joins TRBV6-6 to TRBJ2-2; 8 bases fit TRBD1. The ends lost 6 bases at V and 8 bases at J; junction bases unmatched: 5. Germline CDR1 MNHNY, CDR2 SVGAGI (reference sequence). The CDR3 has 13 amino acids.

Ten or more counts support this clonotype. The chain is built from TRBV28 and TRBJ1-2; TRBD1 might be the D (6 bases). V was pared by 5 bases and J by 7 bases, with 20 bases between. This CDR3 spans 15 amino acids. Germline-derived CDR1 and CDR2 are MDHEN and SYDVKM. The CDR3 bases are TGTGCCAGCAGTGTGGGCCAGGGGAGGATCGCTGGCTACACCTTC. Translating it yields CASSVGQGRIAGYTF.

This clonotype was seen many times. The chain is built from TRBV3-1 and TRBJ2-2; D is possibly TRBD1 or TRBD2 (5 bases each). CDR1 and CDR2 (germline): LGHDT, YNNKEL (reference sequence). V lost 1 base, J lost 8 bases, and 11 bases lay in between. The length of the CDR3 is 14 residues. CDR3 sequence: CASSQAGGRGELFF. As DNA, the CDR3 is TGTGCCAGCAGCCAAGCTGGGGGTAGGGGGGAGCTGTTTTTT.